A selection of T cell receptor beta chains follows, all from one sample in a study of CD8 T cells in Susac syndrome. MiXCR, applied by TCRdb to the immunoSEQ multiplex PCR reads, yields one record per CDR3 protein. The top ten clones hold more than 0.065% of a sample with about 150,000 distinct CDR3 sequences, 94% of them seen once. Sequences were obtained from CD4+ T cells from PBMCs. The receptors were sampled from a human donor in good health. Each CDR3 is given with its conserved first and last residue. The D gene is left open where the match is weak. Where a row states a size, it is once, few, many or the class of an expanded clone; other rows omit it.

clone size	J gene	V gene	D gene	CDR3 DNA	CDR3 protein
NA	TRBJ1-5	TRBV27	NA	TGTGCCAGCAGTTCACCCGGGGAAAGAAATCAGCCCCAGCATTTT	CASSSPGERNQPQHF
NA	TRBJ1-1	TRBV2	NA	TGTGCCAGCTCAAGGACCCTGGGGATTTCTGAAGCTTTCTTT	CASSRTLGISEAFF
NA	TRBJ1-5	TRBV2	TRBD1	TGTGCCAGCAGTGAAGGAAGGAGGGGGCCGGGGTATAGCAATCAGCCCCAGCATTTT	CASSEGRRGPGYSNQPQHF
once	TRBJ2-1	TRBV27	NA	TGTGCCAGCAGTGACCACCGTTGGGGGCAGGCCTACCCCAATGAGCAGTTCTTC	CASSDHRWGQAYPNEQFF
NA	TRBJ2-1	TRBV3-1	NA	TGTGCCAGCAGCGAAGGGGTAGGGTTGGGTGAGCAGTTCTTC	CASSEGVGLGEQFF
NA	TRBJ2-3	TRBV7-3	TRBD2	TGTGCCAGCAGCCTGAGCGGGAGCGGGGCTTTGGCGCAGTATTTT	CASSLSGSGALAQYF
NA	TRBJ2-1	TRBV3-1	NA	TGTGCCAGCAGCCAAGGCCTAGCTATCGGGAATGAGCAGTTCTTC	CASSQGLAIGNEQFF
NA	TRBJ2-5	TRBV3-1	NA	TGTGCCAGCAGCCAAAGACGGCGTGCGGAGACCCAGTACTTC	CASSQRRRAETQYF
NA	TRBJ1-1	TRBV6-6	TRBD1	TGTGCCAGCAGTTACCGGACAGGGGGGGGAACTGAAGCTTTCTTT	CASSYRTGGGTEAFF
NA	TRBJ1-5	TRBV30	NA	TGTGCCTGGAGCTTACAAGGGGCTAATCAGCCCCAGCATTTT	CAWSLQGANQPQHF
NA	TRBJ1-5	TRBV5-1	NA	TGCGCCAGCAGCTTGGAAGGGGGGAATCAGCCCCAGCATTTT	CASSLEGGNQPQHF
NA	TRBJ2-5	TRBV20-1	NA	TGCAGTGCTAGAGAGGCTCGAGAGACCCAGTACTTC	CSAREARETQYF
NA	TRBJ2-5	TRBV20-1	NA	TGCAGTGCCCTGGCGGTAGTTAAATGGGAGACCCAGTACTTC	CSALAVVKWETQYF
NA	TRBJ2-5	TRBV6-6	TRBD2	TGTGCCAGCAGCCTACTAGCGGGGGCAAAAGAGACCCAGTACTTC	CASSLLAGAKETQYF
NA	TRBJ2-2	TRBV5-1	TRBD2	TGCGCCAGCTCCGGGCGGGAGTCGGGGACCGGGGAGCTGTTTTTT	CASSGRESGTGELFF
NA	TRBJ2-5	TRBV7-9	NA	TGTGCCAGCAGCTTAGATGTCAAAGAGAGGACCCAGTACTTC	CASSLDVKERTQYF
once	TRBJ1-2	TRBV27	NA	TGTGCCAGCAGTTTATTGGGACCAGAGGACTATGGCTACACCTTC	CASSLLGPEDYGYTF
NA	TRBJ2-2	TRBV7-9	NA	TGTGCCAGCAGCCATCGGGACTCACCCACCGGGGAGCTGTTTTTT	CASSHRDSPTGELFF
NA	TRBJ1-5	TRBV20-1	NA	TGCAGTGCTAGTCACTCCTTGGAACAGCCCCAGCATTTT	CSASHSLEQPQHF
NA	TRBJ2-3	TRBV20-1	TRBD2	TGCAGCAGCGGGAGTCGCACAGATACGCAGTATTTT	CSSGSRTDTQYF
NA	TRBJ1-1	TRBV3-1	NA	TGTGCCAGCAGAAATCTTTACGGGGTCCTGGGCACTGAAGCTTTCTTT	CASRNLYGVLGTEAFF
NA	TRBJ1-1	TRBV7-9	TRBD1	TGTGCCAGCAGCTTAGAAGGGACAGGACGAATGGGAGCTTTCTTT	CASSLEGTGRMGAFF
NA	TRBJ1-1	TRBV12-3/TRBV12-4	NA	TGTGCCAGCAGATCAGGCCGCGGGGGCACTGAAGCTTTCTTT	CASRSGRGGTEAFF
once	TRBJ2-3	TRBV20-1	NA	TGCAGTGCTAGACCCCCCGGACAGCAAACGTTCAAGCATACGCAGTATTTT	CSARPPGQQTFKHTQYF
NA	TRBJ1-5	TRBV5-8	TRBD1	TGTGCCAGCAGCCTCTGGACAGGGGACGGGAGCAATCAGCCCCAGCATTTT	CASSLWTGDGSNQPQHF
NA	TRBJ2-7	TRBV6-2/TRBV6-3	TRBD2	TGTGCCAGCAGTTCAGCCGGACTAGCGGAGCAGTACTTC	CASSSAGLAEQYF
once	TRBJ2-5	TRBV5-1	NA	TGCGCCAGCAGCTTGGACGTTGAGACCCAGTACTTC	CASSLDVETQYF
NA	TRBJ2-7	TRBV10-3	TRBD1	TGTGCCATCAGCACCGGGACAGGGAAAGTCGAGCAGTACTTC	CAISTGTGKVEQYF
NA	TRBJ2-7	TRBV7-2	NA	TGTGCCAGCACCCCACCACTCTTCCAGGGCCGATCTAGCTCCTACGAGCAGTACTTC	CASTPPLFQGRSSSYEQYF
NA	TRBJ2-3	TRBV5-1	NA	TGCGCCAGCAGCTTGGAGGTCACGGGGCCCACAGATACGCAGTATTTT	CASSLEVTGPTDTQYF
NA	TRBJ1-1	TRBV10-3	TRBD1	TGTGCCATCAGTGACCCTGGACAGGGGGCGAAGACTGAAGCTTTCTTT	CAISDPGQGAKTEAFF
NA	TRBJ2-7	TRBV6-1	TRBD1	TGTGCCAGCAGTCTTGGACAGGGGGCGAACGAGCAGTACTTC	CASSLGQGANEQYF
NA	TRBJ2-7	TRBV11-1	TRBD1	TGTGCCAGCAGTCTTCGAGGACAGGGAACCTACGAGCAGTACTTC	CASSLRGQGTYEQYF
NA	TRBJ1-3	TRBV30	NA	TGTGCCTGGAGTCAGGGGCCTCGCTCTGAAAACACCATATATTTT	CAWSQGPRSENTIYF
NA	TRBJ1-2	TRBV18	NA	TGTGCCAGTTCGGACAGTGGCTATGGCTACACCTTC	CASSDSGYGYTF
NA	TRBJ1-2	TRBV10-3	TRBD1	TGTGCCATCAGTCAGGACAGGGCTACTAACTATGGCTACACCTTC	CAISQDRATNYGYTF
NA	TRBJ1-1	TRBV3-1	NA	TGTGCCAGCAGCCAAGAGAAGAGGGGGGAGAACACTGAAGCTTTCTTT	CASSQEKRGENTEAFF
NA	TRBJ2-2	TRBV18	TRBD2	TGTGCCAGCTCTCCACGACTAGCGGGGAACACCGGGGAGCTGTTTTTT	CASSPRLAGNTGELFF
NA	TRBJ2-7	TRBV18	NA	TGTGCCAGCTCACCGACCGACGGACGGTACGAGCAGTACTTC	CASSPTDGRYEQYF
NA	TRBJ2-7	TRBV4-1	NA	TGCGCCAGCAGCCAAGGGCCTCGGCAGTACTTC	CASSQGPRQYF
few	TRBJ2-5	TRBV18	NA	TGTGCCAGCTCACCGCAACAGGAGACCCAGTACTTC	CASSPQQETQYF
NA	TRBJ1-5	TRBV12-3/TRBV12-4	NA	TGTGCCAGCAGCCTTTATAGCAATCAGCCCCAGCATTTT	CASSLYSNQPQHF
NA	TRBJ2-7	TRBV20-1	TRBD1	TGCAGTGCTGTCCTCGGGACAGGGGGCATCTACGAGCAGTACTTC	CSAVLGTGGIYEQYF
NA	TRBJ1-1	TRBV5-4	TRBD1	TGTGCCAGCAGCTTCTTGACAGGGGGCACTGAAGCTTTCTTT	CASSFLTGGTEAFF
once	TRBJ2-5	TRBV20-1	NA	TGCAGTGCTGGGCTAGCGAACCAAGAGACCCAGTACTTC	CSAGLANQETQYF
NA	TRBJ2-5	TRBV20-1	NA	TGCAGTGCATGGACAGTCCAAGAGACCCAGTACTTC	CSAWTVQETQYF
NA	TRBJ2-5	TRBV24-1	NA	TGTGCCACAGGGGATCGGGAGACCCAGTACTTC	CATGDRETQYF
NA	TRBJ2-1	TRBV20-1	TRBD2	TGCAGTGCTAGAGGAGCCACTAGCGGGAGAGGTGAGCAGTTCTTC	CSARGATSGRGEQFF
NA	TRBJ1-3	TRBV3-1	NA	TGTGCCAGCAGCCAGCGATCTGGAAACACCATATATTTT	CASSQRSGNTIYF
NA	TRBJ2-1	TRBV20-1	NA	TGCAGTGCTAGAGATAAACAGGTTTATGAGCAGTTCTTC	CSARDKQVYEQFF
NA	TRBJ2-7	TRBV30	TRBD1	TGTGCCTGGAGTTTGCGGGACAGGGTGAACTTC	CAWSLRDRVNF
NA	TRBJ2-1	TRBV5-1	NA	TGCGCCAGCAGCCGTACAACGGGGTCCTACAATGAGCAGTTCTTC	CASSRTTGSYNEQFF
NA	TRBJ1-5	TRBV6-5	NA	TGTGCCAGCAGTTACTCGGGTGAGGATCAGCCCCAGCATTTT	CASSYSGEDQPQHF
NA	TRBJ2-7	TRBV4-2	TRBD2	TGTGCCAGCAGCCCGGGACTAGCGGGAGGGCCTCGAGTCTACGAGCAGTACTTC	CASSPGLAGGPRVYEQYF
NA	TRBJ2-5	TRBV5-4	TRBD1	TGTGCCAGCAGTAAGGGACAGCAAGAGACCCAGTACTTC	CASSKGQQETQYF
once	TRBJ2-7	TRBV6-1	TRBD2	TGTGCCAGCAGCCGAGGACTAGCGGGAGGGACGTCCTACGAGCAGTACTTC	CASSRGLAGGTSYEQYF
NA	TRBJ1-2	TRBV28	NA	TGTGCCAGCAGTATCGGAATAGCTAACTATGGCTACACCTTC	CASSIGIANYGYTF